The 21 T cell receptor beta chains below come from one sample, sequenced in a study of shared clonotypes between healthy human individuals. The data were produced by immunoSEQ multiplex PCR, yet TCRdb's version contains in-frame clones alone and is incomplete. The table includes some 2,500,000 clones, roughly 93% detected once. Sequenced input: naive CD4+ T cells from PBMCs. Subset described: CD45RA+ positively selected. These receptors were obtained from a man between 18 and 35 years old in good health. Some clones in this sample may be carry-over from other donors' samples.

The CDR3 region has the DNA TGCGCCAGCAGCGGATACCGGGACAGGGATCTCAATGAGCAGTTCTTC. This translates into CASSGYRDRDLNEQFF. The chain is built from TRBV10-1 and TRBJ2-1, with 9 bases matching TRBD1. The V and J ends lost 6 bases and 6 bases, in that order; junction bases with no gene match: 12. Germline CDR1 reads WNHNN; CDR2 reads SYGVQD (reference sequence). The CDR3 has 16 residues.

The gene calls are TRBV5-4 and TRBJ2-7; the match to TRBD1 covers 7 bases. CDR3 length: 15 residues. V was clipped by 1 base and J by 2 bases; unmatched bases: 6. Germline V CDR1 and CDR2: SGHNT, YYREEE (reference sequence). The CDR3 protein is CASSLPGGQAYEQYF. The CDR3 coding sequence is TGTGCCAGCAGCTTGCCCGGCGGACAGGCCTACGAGCAGTACTTC. Full variable domain (rest looked up from reference TRBV5-4 and TRBJ2-7): ETGVTQSPTHLIKTRGQQVTLRCSSQSGHNTVSWYQQALGQGPQFIFQYYREEENGRGNFPPRFSGLQFPNYSSELNVNALELDDSALYLCASSLPGGQAYEQYFGPGTRLTVT.

This clone appeared once. This CDR3 is also generated by other DNA sequences in the sample. This sequence joins TRBV5-1 and TRBJ2-3, with D perhaps matching TRBD2 (5 bases). The V gene's germline CDR1 is SGHRS and CDR2 YFSETQ. The CDR3 covers 14 residues. Trimming shortened V by 1 base and J by 1 base, and 7 bases separated the two germline ends. CDR3 loop: CASSLQRGTDTQYF. CDR3 coding DNA: TGCGCCAGCAGCTTGCAGAGGGGCACAGATACGCAGTATTTT.

This clone showed up just once. This chain uses TRBV6-6 with TRBJ2-5; 12 bases align to TRBD1. The CDR3 consists of 15 residues. Germline lookup yields CDR1 MNHNY and CDR2 SVGAGI (reference sequence). V lost 6 bases and J lost 5; bases outside the gene matches: 7. CDR3 bases: TGTGCCAGCAGCCCGAGGGACAGGGGGCGGGAGACCCAGTACTTC. Encoded protein: CASSPRDRGRETQYF.

V is TRBV28 and J is TRBJ2-5; tentative D call: TRBD1 (6 bases). The CDR3 has 16 amino acids. V lost 6 bases and J 4 bases, leaving 21 bases between the germline ends. Germline CDR1 reads MDHEN; CDR2 reads SYDVKM. The CDR3 is CASSRAGTRRLETQYF. CDR3 coding DNA: TGTGCCAGCAGCCGAGCCGGGACACGTCGGCTAGAGACCCAGTACTTC.

This chain connects TRBV5-5 to TRBJ1-1; D perhaps matches TRBD1 (5 bases). This CDR3 spans 13 amino acids. Germline CDR1 SGHKS, CDR2 YYEKEE (reference sequence). Trimming left V 4 bases short and J 5 bases short, with 12 bases between. CDR3 sequence: CASSLDSKTEAFF. In DNA form, the CDR3 reads TGTGCCAGCAGCCTAGACAGTAAAACTGAAGCTTTCTTT.

This chain connects TRBV4-2 to TRBJ1-5; D perhaps matches TRBD1 (6 bases). Germline V gene sequence: CDR1 LGHNA, CDR2 YNFKEQ. The CDR3 covers 15 residues. V shed 3 bases and J shed 7 bases, with 16 bases lying between them. The CDR3 DNA is TGTGCCAGCAGCCAGTCGCCTCAGGGGCAGCAGCCCCAGCATTTT. Translation: CASSQSPQGQQPQHF.

The chain combines TRBV6-6 with TRBJ2-7; 7 bases fit TRBD2. The CDR3 is 12 amino acids. Germline CDR1 and CDR2: MNHNY and SVGAGI (reference sequence). J lost 6 bases, V lost 4 bases, and 3 bases had no gene match. CDR3 DNA sequence: TGTGCCAGCAGTTGGGGGGGAGGCGAGCAGTACTTC. It specifies CASSWGGGEQYF.

The chain employs TRBV11-2 and TRBJ1-5; D remains ambiguous. Germline CDR1 is SGHAT and CDR2 is FQNNGV. This CDR3 has 16 residues. V lost 5 bases and J lost 0, with 14 bases in between. The CDR3 here is CASSSGLGRSNQPQHF. The CDR3, as DNA: TGTGCCAGCAGCAGCGGGTTAGGGCGTAGCAATCAGCCCCAGCATTTT.

The chain recombines TRBV18 with TRBJ2-7; possible D gene TRBD1, 5 bases. The CDR3 is 14 residues long. Germline CDR1 is KGHSH and CDR2 is LQKENI. V was trimmed by 3 bases and J by 0 bases, leaving 9 bases between them. The DNA of the CDR3 is TGTGCCAGCTCACCCCTCAGGGACTCCTACGAGCAGTACTTC. It specifies CASSPLRDSYEQYF.

The V and J genes are TRBV29-1 and TRBJ1-2; the match to TRBD1 covers 11 bases. CDR1 SQVTM and CDR2 ANQGSEA come from the germline V gene. The V gene end was trimmed by 7 bases and the J gene end by 6 bases; junction bases not matched to a gene: 13. CDR3 length: 15 residues. The CDR3 coding sequence is TGCAGCGCGACCTCCGGGACAGGGGGTTTCCATGGCTACACCTTC. Translated, it gives CSATSGTGGFHGYTF.

This chain joins TRBV6-5 and TRBJ1-5; the D is unclear. There are 14 residues in the CDR3. Germline V gene lookup returns CDR1 MNHEY and CDR2 SVGAGI. With 2 bases removed from V and 4 bases from J, the gap between germline ends came to 9 bases. The CDR3 sequence: CASSYVIGNQPQHF. DNA of the CDR3: TGTGCCAGCAGTTACGTTATCGGAAATCAGCCCCAGCATTTT.

This sequence joins TRBV5-6 and TRBJ2-1; 12 nucleotides align to TRBD2. The germline V gene encodes CDR1 SGHDT and CDR2 YYEEEE. CDR3 size: 16 residues. Trimming removed 4 bases from V and 9 bases from J; junction bases left unmatched: 11. The CDR3 sequence: CASSLHPGLAGGEQFF. DNA for the CDR3: TGTGCCAGCAGCCTACACCCGGGACTAGCGGGCGGTGAGCAGTTCTTC. Looking up the rest from reference TRBV5-6 and TRBJ2-1 gives the full variable domain: DAGVTQSPTHLIKTRGQQVTLRCSPKSGHDTVSWYQQALGQGPQFIFQYYEEEERQRGNFPDRFSGHQFPNYSSELNVNALLLGDSALYLCASSLHPGLAGGEQFFGPGTRLTVL.

V is TRBV7-3 and J is TRBJ2-3; D is perhaps TRBD2 (6 bases). V lost 5 bases, J lost 4 bases, and 13 bases lay in between. The germline V gene has CDR1 SGHTA and CDR2 FQGTGA. The CDR3 loop spans 14 amino acids. The CDR3 here is CASSPSGRADTQYF. CDR3 coding DNA: TGTGCCAGCAGCCCCTCCGGGAGAGCAGATACGCAGTATTTT.

This chain uses TRBV4-2 with TRBJ2-3; 9 bases align to TRBD2. The CDR3 contains 16 residues. Germline CDR1 and CDR2: LGHNA and YNFKEQ. J was trimmed by 6 bases and V by 1 base; bases with no gene match: 8. For the CDR3, the DNA is TGTGCCAGCAGCCAAGGACTAGCGGTCCCCGGTGATACGCAGTATTTT. It codes for CASSQGLAVPGDTQYF.

This clone was counted between two and nine times. The genes are TRBV28 and TRBJ1-1; D not certain. Germline assignment: CDR1 MDHEN and CDR2 SYDVKM. This CDR3 has 12 residues. Trimming took off 9 bases at V and 6 bases at J, with 14 bases between the two ends. In nucleotides, the CDR3 is TGTGCCAGTACCCGGGAGTGGCCTGAAGCTTTCTTT. Encoded protein: CASTREWPEAFF. The whole variable domain, filled in from reference TRBV28 and TRBJ1-1, reads DVKVTQSSRYLVKRTGEKVFLECVQDMDHENMFWYRQDPGLGLRLIYFSYDVKMKEKGDIPEGYSVSREKKERFSLILESASTNQTSMYLCASTREWPEAFFGQGTRLTVV.

Comment on this clone: The junction does not match germline at one end; this may be a read error. This sequence joins TRBV13 and TRBJ2-7, with D perhaps TRBD1 (5 bases). The CDR3 runs to 14 residues. The germline gives CDR1 PRHDT, CDR2 FYEKMQ (reference sequence). CDR3 DNA sequence: TGTGCCAGCAGCGACAGACCCCTCTCCTACGAGCAGTGCTTC. Protein sequence: CASSDRPLSYEQCF.

The chain joins TRBV27 to TRBJ1-5; the match to TRBD1 covers 10 bases. The V and J ends lost 5 bases and 7 bases, in that order; junction bases with no gene match: 11. The CDR3 is made up of 16 amino acids. The germline gives CDR1 MNHEY, CDR2 SMNVEV (reference sequence). CDR3 protein: CASSATPTGGAQPQHF. The CDR3 DNA follows: TGTGCCAGCAGTGCGACCCCGACAGGGGGCGCGCAGCCCCAGCATTTT.

This chain uses TRBV4-2 with TRBJ2-7; a weak D match, TRBD2 (6 bases). Between the trimmed V and J ends, which lost 6 bases and 3 bases, there was a span of 21 bases. CDR1 and CDR2 (germline): LGHNA, YNFKEQ. The CDR3 spans 16 residues. For the CDR3, the DNA is TGTGCCAGCAGTCCCGCCCCCGGGAGCAAGCGCTACGAGCAGTACTTC. Translated: CASSPAPGSKRYEQYF.

The genes are TRBV6-5 and TRBJ1-6; D might be TRBD1 (5 bases). From germline, CDR1 is MNHEY and CDR2 SVGAGI. Trimming took 2 bases from V and 13 from J, leaving 6 bases between them. CDR3 length equals 11 residues. Here the CDR3 reads CASSYGGPLHF. Written as DNA, the CDR3 is TGTGCCAGCAGTTACGGGGGGCCCCTCCACTTT.

The chain recombines TRBV11-2 with TRBJ2-7; the D is unclear. Trimming took off 5 bases at V and 10 bases at J, with 21 bases between the two ends. Germline CDR1 is SGHAT and CDR2 is FQNNGV. CDR3 length: 14 residues. CDR3 amino acids: CASSQEVGDRRQYF. CDR3 coding DNA: TGTGCCAGCAGCCAAGAGGTTGGGGATCGGCGACAGTACTTC. The complete variable domain, with remaining parts taken from reference TRBV11-2 and TRBJ2-7, reads EAGVAQSPRYKIIEKRQSVAFWCNPISGHATLYWYQQILGQGPKLLIQFQNNGVVDDSQLPKDRFSAERLKGVDSTLKIQPAKLEDSAVYLCASSQEVGDRRQYFGPGTRLTVT.